This T cell receptor (beta chain) was identified during a study of CXCR3-negative and CXCR3-positive naive CD8 T cells. Findings and caveats of the study: For memory CD8+ cells diversity was much lower, but both naive subsets had comparably high diversity. TRB CDR3 properties were used to infer TCR strength, and surface CD5 was comparable between naive subsets. Naive CXCR3-positive and CXCR3-negative cells shared similar TRBV-TRBJ usage, unlike memory cells. CXCR3-expressing naive cells carried TRB CDR3s more hydrophobic than those of CXCR3-negative naive cells.

The germline V gene has CDR1 MNHEY and CDR2 SMNVEV (reference sequence). The CDR3 totals 11 residues. Remarks on this clonotype: Its matching antigen is unknown.

Naive CD8+ T lymphocytes were specified as CD45RO-CCR7+CD27+CD95-. The method, 5' RACE with UMI labels, was used to prepare the TRB cDNA libraries. TCRdb re-called the 5' RACE reads and shows each CDR3 protein once, DNA omitted. Its table lists 60,000 to 70,000 distinct CDR3 sequences. The source is a human donor in good health. Some clones in this sample may be carry-over from other donors' samples. Sequenced input: naive CXCR3+ CD8+ T cells from blood. Subset meaning: CD45RO-CCR7+CD27+CD95- naive CD8+ T cells expressing CXCR3 (TNR3+). The J gene is TRBJ2-7, the V gene TRBV27; no DNA is available, so the TRBD1 call from TCRdb remains unchecked. CDR3: CASTDRVEQYF.